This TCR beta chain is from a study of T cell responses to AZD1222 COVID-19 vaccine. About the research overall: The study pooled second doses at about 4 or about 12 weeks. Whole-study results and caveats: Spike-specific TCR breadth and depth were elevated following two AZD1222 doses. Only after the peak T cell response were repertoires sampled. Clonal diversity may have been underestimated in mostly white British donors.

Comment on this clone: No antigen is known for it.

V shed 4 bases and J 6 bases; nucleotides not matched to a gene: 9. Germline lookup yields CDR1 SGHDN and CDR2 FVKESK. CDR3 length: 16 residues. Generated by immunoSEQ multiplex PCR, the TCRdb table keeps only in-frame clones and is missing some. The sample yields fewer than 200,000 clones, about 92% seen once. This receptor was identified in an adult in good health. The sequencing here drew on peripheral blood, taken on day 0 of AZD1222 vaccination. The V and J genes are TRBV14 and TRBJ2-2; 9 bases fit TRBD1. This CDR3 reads CASSPSPGQGSGELFF. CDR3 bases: TGTGCCAGCAGCCCATCACCGGGACAGGGCTCCGGGGAGCTGTTTTTT.